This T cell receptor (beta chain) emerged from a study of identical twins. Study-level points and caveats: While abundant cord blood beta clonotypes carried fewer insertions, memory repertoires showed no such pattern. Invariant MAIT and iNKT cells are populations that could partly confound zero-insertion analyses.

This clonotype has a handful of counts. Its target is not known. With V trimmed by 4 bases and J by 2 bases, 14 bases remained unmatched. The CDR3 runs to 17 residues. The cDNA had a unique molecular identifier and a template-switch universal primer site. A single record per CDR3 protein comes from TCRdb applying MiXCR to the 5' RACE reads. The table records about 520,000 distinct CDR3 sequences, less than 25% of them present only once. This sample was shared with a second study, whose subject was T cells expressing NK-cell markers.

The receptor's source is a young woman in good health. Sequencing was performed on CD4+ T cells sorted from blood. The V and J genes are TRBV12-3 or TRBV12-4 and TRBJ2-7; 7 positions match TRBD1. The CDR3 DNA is TGTGCCAGCAGTTATGACAGGGCCCGAGCCCAACCCTACGAGCAGTACTTC. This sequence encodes CASSYDRARAQPYEQYF.